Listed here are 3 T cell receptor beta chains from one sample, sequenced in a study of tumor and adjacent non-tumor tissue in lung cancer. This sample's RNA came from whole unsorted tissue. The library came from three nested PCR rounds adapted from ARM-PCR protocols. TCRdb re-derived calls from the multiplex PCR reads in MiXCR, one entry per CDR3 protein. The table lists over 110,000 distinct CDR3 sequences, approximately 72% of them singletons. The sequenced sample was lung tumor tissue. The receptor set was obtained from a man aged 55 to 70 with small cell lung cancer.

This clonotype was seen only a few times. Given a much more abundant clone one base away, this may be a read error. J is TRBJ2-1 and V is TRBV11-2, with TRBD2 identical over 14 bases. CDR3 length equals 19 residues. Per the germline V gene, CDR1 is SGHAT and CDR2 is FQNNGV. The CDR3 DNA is TGTACCAGCAGCTCCGGGGGGGGGACTAGCGGGAGTATCTACAATGAGCAGTTCTTC. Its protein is CTSSSGGGTSGSIYNEQFF.

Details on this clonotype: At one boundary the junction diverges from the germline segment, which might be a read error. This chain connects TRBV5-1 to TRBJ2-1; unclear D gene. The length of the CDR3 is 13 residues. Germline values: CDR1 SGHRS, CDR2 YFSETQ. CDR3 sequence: CASSLGRYDERFF. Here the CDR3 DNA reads TGCGCCAGCAGCTTAGGTCGGTACGATGAGCGGTTCTTC.

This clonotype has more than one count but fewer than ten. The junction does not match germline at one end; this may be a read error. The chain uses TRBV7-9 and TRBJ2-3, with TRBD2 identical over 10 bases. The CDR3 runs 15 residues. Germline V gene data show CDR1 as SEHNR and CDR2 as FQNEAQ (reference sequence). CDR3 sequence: CVSSIGLAARDTQYF. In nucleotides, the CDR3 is TGTGTCAGCAGCATCGGACTAGCGGCCCGGGATACGCAGTATTTT.